Listed below are T cell receptor beta chains from one sample, sequenced in a study of regulatory T cells in long-lasting Graves disease. MiXCR, run by TCRdb on the multiplex PCR reads, gives a single entry per CDR3 protein. The sample shows about 460,000 distinct CDR3 sequences, 14% of them seen only once. The same sample was also used in a study of T cells in Graves' hyperthyroidism and ophthalmopathy.

The sample consisted of peripheral blood mononuclear cells (PBMCs), taken at new diagnosis, from a patient treated with antithyroid drugs. The receptor source for this set is a woman aged 50 to 60 with Graves disease. The CDR3 runs from the conserved cysteine through the conserved F or W. Clone size is not always given. Where it is, it says once, few, many or a class for expanded clones.

clone size: few
J gene: TRBJ2-2
V gene: TRBV7-6
CDR3 protein: CASSLDLNTGELFF

clone size: many
J gene: TRBJ2-1
V gene: TRBV20-1
CDR3 protein: CSARFEWDHNEQFF

clone size: many
J gene: TRBJ2-1
V gene: TRBV2
CDR3 protein: CASRAGTGYINEQFF

clone size: .
J gene: TRBJ2-1
V gene: TRBV27
CDR3 protein: CASSFGGRGAYNEQFF

clone size: .
J gene: TRBJ2-7
V gene: TRBV6-1
CDR3 protein: CASSLRDSTYEQYF

clone size: many
J gene: TRBJ2-5
V gene: TRBV6-1
CDR3 protein: CASNDGTAKETQYF

clone size: many
J gene: TRBJ2-1
V gene: TRBV30
CDR3 protein: CAWRTSGSYNEQFF

clone size: .
J gene: TRBJ2-5
V gene: TRBV7-3
CDR3 protein: CASSLNSGTGVGGETQYF

clone size: many
J gene: TRBJ2-5
V gene: TRBV20-1
CDR3 protein: CSAEGQSETQYF

clone size: many
J gene: TRBJ2-1
V gene: TRBV7-9
CDR3 protein: CASSPQEGTEQFF

clone size: few
J gene: TRBJ1-4
V gene: TRBV7-9
CDR3 protein: CASSRTGRHEKLFF

clone size: .
J gene: TRBJ1-2
V gene: TRBV6-1
CDR3 protein: CASRPLTGNYGYTF

clone size: few
J gene: TRBJ2-1
V gene: TRBV2
CDR3 protein: CASSLPGTSKYGEQFF

clone size: .
J gene: TRBJ2-2
V gene: TRBV5-1
CDR3 protein: CASTSQGPDTGELFF

clone size: .
J gene: TRBJ1-1
V gene: TRBV27
CDR3 protein: CASSLDRGLGNTEAFF

clone size: .
J gene: TRBJ2-1
V gene: TRBV3-1
CDR3 protein: CASSQDAGRYSYNEQFF

clone size: few
J gene: TRBJ2-1
V gene: TRBV12-3/TRBV12-4
CDR3 protein: CASSLTLAGHNEQFF

clone size: few
J gene: TRBJ2-1
V gene: TRBV5-1
CDR3 protein: CASSLDILYNEQFF

clone size: .
J gene: TRBJ1-5
V gene: TRBV6-4
CDR3 protein: CATMDNSNQPQHF

clone size: few
J gene: TRBJ2-4
V gene: TRBV7-3
CDR3 protein: CASSPTTGGIQYF

clone size: .
J gene: TRBJ2-5
V gene: TRBV7-6
CDR3 protein: CASSSRGAQETQYF

clone size: few
J gene: TRBJ2-5
V gene: TRBV18
CDR3 protein: CASSPPPFEAQYF

clone size: few
J gene: TRBJ1-5
V gene: TRBV7-2
CDR3 protein: CASSLGPGGLGQPQHF

clone size: many
J gene: TRBJ1-1
V gene: TRBV2
CDR3 protein: CASSEWGQGAHTEAFF

clone size: many
J gene: TRBJ2-2
V gene: TRBV5-1
CDR3 protein: CASSPLVGTNTGELFF

clone size: many
J gene: TRBJ2-7
V gene: TRBV15
CDR3 protein: CATSRASGSVNEQYF

clone size: .
J gene: TRBJ2-1
V gene: TRBV20-1
CDR3 protein: CSARYGSSSYNEQFF

clone size: many
J gene: TRBJ2-2
V gene: TRBV7-9
CDR3 protein: CASSSGYRAKSGELFF

clone size: many
J gene: TRBJ2-3
V gene: TRBV7-2
CDR3 protein: CASSFTPGFDTQYF

clone size: many
J gene: TRBJ1-3
V gene: TRBV11-2
CDR3 protein: CASSRGPGVGNTIYF

clone size: many
J gene: TRBJ2-7
V gene: TRBV2
CDR3 protein: CASSELGEYEQYF

clone size: .
J gene: TRBJ1-5
V gene: TRBV9
CDR3 protein: CASSVGGASNQPQHF

clone size: many
J gene: TRBJ1-5
V gene: TRBV28
CDR3 protein: CASLGTGLVRQPQHF

clone size: few
J gene: TRBJ2-1
V gene: TRBV27
CDR3 protein: CASSLNPEVAQFF

clone size: many
J gene: TRBJ1-3
V gene: TRBV30
CDR3 protein: CAWSTGGGNTIYF

clone size: many
J gene: TRBJ1-1
V gene: TRBV10-1
CDR3 protein: CASSVRTPEESTEAFF

clone size: .
J gene: TRBJ2-5
V gene: TRBV20-1
CDR3 protein: CSAGTETSGTQETQYF

clone size: many
J gene: TRBJ2-2
V gene: TRBV10-1
CDR3 protein: CASTIEREGTGELFF

clone size: .
J gene: TRBJ2-4
V gene: TRBV18
CDR3 protein: CASSPPIAKNIQYF

clone size: .
J gene: TRBJ2-7
V gene: TRBV6-1
CDR3 protein: CASSEQSSGPYEQYF

clone size: many
J gene: TRBJ2-3
V gene: TRBV11-2
CDR3 protein: CASSLVAGLFDTQYF

clone size: many
J gene: TRBJ1-2
V gene: TRBV30
CDR3 protein: CAWSRQLANYGYTF

clone size: many
J gene: TRBJ1-1
V gene: TRBV28
CDR3 protein: CASPASGGAITEAFF

clone size: many
J gene: TRBJ2-3
V gene: TRBV9
CDR3 protein: CASSVGTSGIVGDTQYF

clone size: many
J gene: TRBJ2-1
V gene: TRBV20-1
CDR3 protein: CSASLREQFF

clone size: .
J gene: TRBJ2-7
V gene: TRBV4-1
CDR3 protein: CASSRTRDSTTYELYF

clone size: many
J gene: TRBJ2-7
V gene: TRBV27
CDR3 protein: CASSLSTWGEQYF

clone size: few
J gene: TRBJ1-1
V gene: TRBV9
CDR3 protein: CASSVEVGRAFF

clone size: .
J gene: TRBJ2-3
V gene: TRBV19
CDR3 protein: CASSTGLAIGTDTQYF

clone size: many
J gene: TRBJ1-1
V gene: TRBV28
CDR3 protein: CASSWGGTEAFF

clone size: many
J gene: TRBJ1-1
V gene: TRBV2
CDR3 protein: CASSELGKAEAFF

clone size: many
J gene: TRBJ2-1
V gene: TRBV7-6
CDR3 protein: CASSPPGLANEQFF